This T cell receptor (beta chain) came from a study of cytomegalovirus exposure and HLA in healthy donors. The study, taken as a whole, reports: Only CMV serostatus was available as immune exposure information. Associated with cytomegalovirus, according to the listing, were 164 TCR beta chains. According to a later analysis, most TCR beta chains associated with CMV appeared HLA-restricted.

PCR involved 60 Vbeta and 13 Jbeta primers. In the authors' methods: Around 9.9 million shared chains were among the about 80 million unique TCR beta chains that a later analysis counted. Produced via immunoSEQ multiplex PCR; TCRdb's table is partial and in-frame only. That table gives V, J and clone size, and the DNA gave D and trimming. The data show around 180,000 clones, with more than 60% seen just once and 1.4% held by the top ten. As concerns this clone: Its antigen is currently unknown.

This sequence originates from a woman under 40 in good health and CMV-seropositive. The sequenced sample consisted of PBMCs.

The CDR3 bases are TGTGCCAGCAGCCCTTCGGACAGCAGCCAAGAGACCCAGTACTTC. It yields the protein CASSPSDSSQETQYF. J is TRBJ2-5 and V is TRBV5-8, with D tentatively TRBD1 (6 bases). CDR1 is SGHTS and CDR2 is YDEGEE in the germline V gene. Between the trimmed V and J ends, which lost 4 bases and 1 base, there was a span of 14 bases. This CDR3 spans 15 amino acids.